A single sample is the source of the 30 T cell receptor beta chains below, sequenced in a study of OX40 agonist ivuxolimab in advanced cancers. Some clones are missing from TCRdb's copy, which holds only in-frame ones; the method was immunoSEQ multiplex PCR. This table has approximately 30,000 clones, around nine tenths appearing once. This specimen was CD4+ or CD8+ T cells sorted from blood, taken in a trial of the OX40 agonist ivuxolimab. Source of these receptors: an adult with an advanced solid tumor such as melanoma, head and neck, liver or kidney cancer.

This clone was seen once. The J gene is TRBJ1-3, the V gene TRBV28; tentatively, D is TRBD1 (5 bases). This CDR3 region has 16 residues. Germline V gene data show CDR1 as MDHEN and CDR2 as SYDVKM. Trimming took off 6 bases at V and 0 bases at J, with 15 bases between the two ends. Here the CDR3 DNA reads TGTGCCAGCAGCGACATGGGACGGTTCTCTGGAAACACCATATATTTT. This encodes CASSDMGRFSGNTIYF.

V is TRBV9 and J is TRBJ2-5; the D is unclear. Germline V gene data show CDR1 as SGDLS and CDR2 as YYNGEE. Trimming stripped 4 bases from V and 4 bases from J, with 14 bases between. The length of the CDR3 is 14 residues. Here the CDR3 reads CASSLSTGRETQYF. CDR3 bases: TGTGCCAGCAGCTTAAGTACCGGGCGAGAGACCCAGTACTTC.

This clone was counted a few times. V and J are TRBV4-1 and TRBJ1-1; tentatively, D is TRBD1 (5 bases). This CDR3 region has 13 residues. With 0 bases removed from V and 8 bases from J, the gap between germline ends came to 10 bases. Per germline, CDR1 MGHRA and CDR2 YSYEKL. CDR3 DNA: TGCGCCAGCAGCCAAGAGAGGACACAGGAAGCTTTCTTT. Translated, it gives CASSQERTQEAFF.

The chain links TRBV10-3 to TRBJ1-1; TRBD1 matches 7 bases. V trimming: 6 bases; J trimming: 4 bases; junction bases outside the gene matches: 5. The germline V gene encodes CDR1 ENHRY and CDR2 SYGVKD. This CDR3 has 13 amino acids. CDR3: CAISRTGRTEAFF. DNA for the CDR3: TGTGCCATCAGCCGGACAGGACGCACTGAAGCTTTCTTT.

The V call is TRBV10-1, the J call TRBJ2-7; TRBD1 aligns across 9 bases. The CDR3 is 15 amino acids. Germline values: CDR1 WNHNN, CDR2 SYGVQD (reference sequence). J was trimmed by 2 bases and V by 4 bases; bases with no gene match: 6. The CDR3 coding sequence is TGCGCCAGCAGTGCCGGGACAGGGAGCCCCTACGAGCAGTACTTC. This gives the protein CASSAGTGSPYEQYF.

The chain employs TRBV27 and TRBJ2-7, with D maybe TRBD2 (6 bases). Germline CDR1 is MNHEY and CDR2 is SMNVEV (reference sequence). CDR3 length: 15 amino acids. The V and J ends lost 5 bases and 5 bases respectively, with 19 bases between them. The CDR3 region has the DNA TGTGCCAGCAGTGCCTTCGGGGGAGCAAGAGACGAGCAGTACTTC. It codes for CASSAFGGARDEQYF.

The rearrangement links TRBV7-9 to TRBJ2-7; D possibly corresponds to TRBD2 (5 bases). This CDR3 spans 16 amino acids. CDR1 and CDR2 (germline): SEHNR, FQNEAQ (reference sequence). Trimming removed 6 bases from V and 0 bases from J, with 18 bases in between. DNA for the CDR3: TGTGCCAGCAGGCCCGGGGAGACGGCTAGCTCCTACGAGCAGTACTTC. Its translation: CASRPGETASSYEQYF.

The genes are TRBV9 and TRBJ2-3; 7 bases match TRBD1. Germline lookup yields CDR1 SGDLS and CDR2 YYNGEE. CDR3 length equals 14 residues. The V segment lost 3 bases and the J segment 4 bases; nucleotides outside the gene matches: 5. As DNA, the CDR3 is TGTGCCAGCAGCGCTCGGGACAGACCAGATACGCAGTATTTT. This translates into CASSARDRPDTQYF.

The V and J genes are TRBV27 and TRBJ1-2; TRBD1 matches at 9 bases. The ends lost 11 bases at V and 2 bases at J; junction bases unmatched: 12. The CDR3 has 15 amino acids. Germline CDR1 is MNHEY and CDR2 is SMNVEV (reference sequence). The CDR3 is CASRVNGQGNYGYTF. CDR3 nucleotides: TGTGCCTCAAGGGTTAATGGACAGGGGAACTATGGCTACACCTTC.

The chain employs TRBV19 and TRBJ2-7, with 9 bases that match TRBD1. V was clipped by 8 bases and J by 2 bases; unmatched bases: 4. In germline, CDR1 is LNHDA, CDR2 SQIVND (reference sequence). This CDR3 contains 13 residues. The CDR3 is CASGRTGAYEQYF. The CDR3 nucleotides are TGTGCCAGTGGGCGGACAGGGGCCTACGAGCAGTACTTC.

The V call is TRBV6-5, the J call TRBJ2-1, with 7 positions matching TRBD2. V trimming: 6 bases; J trimming: 7 bases; junction bases outside the gene matches: 12. The CDR3 spans 15 residues. CDR1 and CDR2 (germline): MNHEY, SVGAGI. Written as DNA, the CDR3 is TGTGCCAGCAGACCCCGGGACTATAAGATGAATGAGCAGTTCTTC. It codes for CASRPRDYKMNEQFF.

V gene TRBV4-1 combines with J gene TRBJ2-3; D remains unclear. V was clipped by 0 bases and J by 5 bases, with 12 bases between them. CDR3 size: 15 residues. Germline V gene data show CDR1 as MGHRA and CDR2 as YSYEKL. As DNA, the CDR3 is TGCGCCAGCAGCCAAGAAATAGTAGTGGGAGATACGCAGTATTTT. Protein: CASSQEIVVGDTQYF.

This chain joins TRBV19 and TRBJ2-7; TRBD2 is a possible D gene (6 bases). V shed 4 bases and J shed 0 bases, with 10 bases lying between them. The germline gives CDR1 LNHDA, CDR2 SQIVND (reference sequence). This CDR3 comprises 14 residues. This CDR3 is CASSTGVASYEQYF. CDR3 DNA: TGTGCCAGTAGTACGGGAGTGGCCTCCTACGAGCAGTACTTC.

This clone was seen only a few times. The chain employs TRBV27 and TRBJ1-5; perhaps TRBD1 as D (5 bases). The CDR3 has 14 residues. The germline V gene encodes CDR1 MNHEY and CDR2 SMNVEV (reference sequence). V lost 6 bases, J lost 6 bases, and 15 bases lay in between. CDR3 protein: CASSLKWGGQPQHF. CDR3 in DNA: TGTGCCAGCAGCTTGAAGTGGGGGGGTCAGCCCCAGCATTTT.

The rearrangement uses TRBV6-5 and TRBJ1-1, with D possibly being TRBD1 (6 bases). CDR3 length equals 13 residues. V lost 6 bases to trimming and J lost 1 base, with 9 bases between them. Germline CDR1 is MNHEY and CDR2 is SVGAGI. The CDR3 DNA sequence: TGTGCCAGCAGCGTACAGGGGAACACTGAAGCTTTCTTT. This encodes CASSVQGNTEAFF.

The chain employs TRBV28 and TRBJ2-7, with D uncertain. CDR1 and CDR2 from the germline V gene are MDHEN and SYDVKM. Trimming took 6 bases from V and 3 from J, leaving 15 bases between them. The CDR3 runs to 14 residues. The CDR3 sequence is CASSPSSMGYEQYF. The CDR3 DNA reads as TGTGCCAGCAGCCCATCGAGCATGGGCTACGAGCAGTACTTC.

The V call is TRBV27, the J call TRBJ2-1; TRBD2 matches 9 bases. Germline V gene sequence: CDR1 MNHEY, CDR2 SMNVEV (reference sequence). The CDR3 spans 16 residues. The V segment lost 5 bases and the J segment 9 bases; nucleotides outside the gene matches: 14. The DNA for the CDR3 is TGTGCCAGCAGTACGGCGGGGGGGAGCGAGACCAGTGAGCAGTTCTTC. This codes for CASSTAGGSETSEQFF.

The chain uses TRBV27 and TRBJ2-4, with TRBD1 matching over 8 bases. Trimming cost V 3 bases and J 3 bases; bases outside gene matches: 1. The germline V gene encodes CDR1 MNHEY and CDR2 SMNVEV (reference sequence). This CDR3 has 14 residues. The CDR3 protein is CASSFGQGKNIQYF. CDR3 nucleotide sequence: TGTGCCAGCAGTTTCGGACAGGGCAAAAACATTCAGTACTTC.

V usage is TRBV27 and J usage is TRBJ2-7; unclear D gene. With 5 bases removed from V and 1 base from J, the gap between germline ends came to 15 bases. Germline values: CDR1 MNHEY, CDR2 SMNVEV (reference sequence). The CDR3 extends over 15 amino acids. CDR3 nucleotides: TGTGCCAGCAGTCTAGAAATTGCTGGTTCCTACGAGCAGTACTTC. This sequence encodes CASSLEIAGSYEQYF.

This clone is classed as medium-sized (0.01 to 0.1%). The chain combines TRBV27 with TRBJ1-1; 8 nucleotides match TRBD1. Germline-derived CDR1 and CDR2 are MNHEY and SMNVEV (reference sequence). This CDR3 has 16 residues. V gave up 6 bases and J gave up 0 bases; unmatched junction bases: 9. The DNA of the CDR3 is TGTGCCAGCAGAATTGCCGGGACAGGAATGAACACTGAAGCTTTCTTT. Its protein is CASRIAGTGMNTEAFF.

The rearrangement joins TRBV5-4 to TRBJ1-5; a weak D match, TRBD1 (6 bases). Trimming took 1 base from V and 4 from J, leaving 12 bases between them. Looked up from germline, CDR1 is SGHNT and CDR2 is YYREEE (reference sequence). CDR3 length: 15 residues. The CDR3 nucleotides are TGTGCCAGCAGCTTGTACGGGGGCGGTAATCAGCCCCAGCATTTT. It codes for CASSLYGGGNQPQHF.

The J gene is TRBJ2-7, the V gene TRBV7-9; 7 bases map to TRBD1. The V gene's germline CDR1 is SEHNR and CDR2 FQNEAQ (reference sequence). The trim removed 4 bases at V and 0 bases at J, leaving 6 bases unmatched. The CDR3 has 15 residues. The CDR3 DNA reads as TGTGCCAGCAGCTCAATAGGGGACAGCTCCTACGAGCAGTACTTC. Protein: CASSSIGDSSYEQYF. Together with reference TRBV7-9 and TRBJ2-7, the CDR3 gives the full variable domain: DTGVSQNPRHKITKRGQNVTFRCDPISEHNRLYWYRQTLGQGPEFLTYFQNEAQLEKSRLLSDRFSAERPKGSFSTLEIQRTEQGDSAMYLCASSSIGDSSYEQYFGPGTRLTVT.

This chain uses TRBV5-4 with TRBJ1-1, with D unresolved. The germline V gene encodes CDR1 SGHNT and CDR2 YYREEE (reference sequence). The ends were cut back, 2 bases at V and 9 bases at J, with 8 bases in the middle. CDR3 length equals 11 residues. The CDR3 is CASSFKYQAFF. CDR3 in DNA: TGTGCCAGCAGCTTCAAATACCAAGCTTTCTTT.

This rearrangement joins TRBV6-4 to TRBJ2-1; D gene unclear. Germline V CDR1 and CDR2: MRHNA, SNTAGT. V was clipped by 4 bases and J by 0 bases, with 13 bases between them. The CDR3 is 16 amino acids. The CDR3 DNA follows: TGTGCCAGCAGTGGGTCTAGAGGCGGCTCCTACAATGAGCAGTTCTTC. Its protein product is CASSGSRGGSYNEQFF.

The rearrangement uses TRBV6-5 and TRBJ2-7, with D tentatively TRBD2 (7 bases). Per germline, CDR1 MNHEY and CDR2 SVGAGI. The CDR3 extends over 14 amino acids. Trimming stripped 2 bases from V and 5 bases from J, with 13 bases between. This CDR3 is CASSYAGGQDEQYF. CDR3 DNA sequence: TGTGCCAGCAGTTACGCCGGGGGGCAGGACGAGCAGTACTTC.

V and J are TRBV12-5 and TRBJ1-3, with D unresolved. V lost 3 bases and J 0 bases, leaving 9 bases between the germline ends. Looked up from germline, CDR1 is LGHNT and CDR2 is FRNRAP. The CDR3 is 15 amino acids. CDR3 in DNA: TGTGCTAGTGGTTTATGGGGTGACTCTGGAAACACCATATATTTT. It encodes CASGLWGDSGNTIYF.

V usage is TRBV9 and J usage is TRBJ1-4; 8 bases are shared with TRBD1. CDR3 size: 14 residues. Trimming cost V 4 bases and J 6 bases; bases outside gene matches: 5. CDR1 SGDLS and CDR2 YYNGEE come from the germline V gene. The CDR3 nucleotides read TGTGCCAGCAGCACCGGGACAGGAGATGAAAAACTGTTTTTT. This gives the protein CASSTGTGDEKLFF.

The chain recombines TRBV6-5 with TRBJ1-5; no reliable D call. Germline V lookup: CDR1 MNHEY, CDR2 SVGAGI. CDR3 length equals 13 residues. Between the trimmed V and J ends, which lost 3 bases and 5 bases, there was a span of 8 bases. The CDR3: CASSYGVDQPQHF. The CDR3 DNA reads TGTGCCAGCAGTTATGGGGTGGATCAGCCCCAGCATTTT.

Concerning this clone: Additional DNA sequences in this sample encode the identical CDR3. The chain employs TRBV9 and TRBJ2-1; 7 positions match TRBD2. Germline V gene sequence: CDR1 SGDLS, CDR2 YYNGEE. This CDR3 is built from 15 residues. V gave up 0 bases and J gave up 4 bases; unmatched junction bases: 4. CDR3 coding DNA: TGTGCCAGCAGCGTAGCAAGCGGGACTTACAATGAGCAGTTCTTC. Protein product: CASSVASGTYNEQFF.

This rearrangement joins TRBV14 to TRBJ2-1, with D possibly being TRBD2 (5 bases). Trimming took 10 bases from V and 9 from J, leaving 22 bases between them. The CDR3 contains 14 residues. Per the germline V gene, CDR1 is SGHDN and CDR2 is FVKESK. The CDR3, as DNA: TGTGCCACCTCCTACCGGGGTCTCGGCGGTGAGCAGTTCTTC. Its translation: CATSYRGLGGEQFF. Using reference TRBV14 and TRBJ2-1 for the parts outside the CDR3, the full variable domain is EAGVTQFPSHSVIEKGQTVTLRCDPISGHDNLYWYRRVMGKEIKFLLHFVKESKQDESGMPNNRFLAERTGGTYSTLKVQPAELEDSGVYFCATSYRGLGGEQFFGPGTRLTVL.